The source of this TCR beta chain is a study of tumor and adjacent non-tumor tissue in lung cancer. Across the whole study: Patients comprised 12 adenocarcinoma, 2 squamous cell carcinoma and 1 small cell lung cancer. Approximately 4.2 million productive TCRbeta reads were obtained per sample on average. Study findings and constraints: Normal lung showed higher cumulative top 100 clone frequency than tumor. Compared with tumor, normal lung showed significantly lower TCR diversity.

The CDR3 loop spans 14 amino acids. From germline, CDR1 is SGHNT and CDR2 YYREEE (reference sequence). In the case of this clonotype: Antigen: not known. Compared with germline, one end of the junction differs, possibly owing to a read error.

RNA was extracted from bulk tissue without any cell sorting. The normal lung tissue was taken more than 3 cm from the tumor edge. The library came from three nested PCR rounds adapted from ARM-PCR protocols. One entry per CDR3 protein, called by TCRdb with MiXCR from the multiplex PCR reads. The sample carries tens of thousands of distinct CDR3 sequences, less than 75% recorded once. Sequencing was done on a sample of distant non-tumor lung tissue. J is TRBJ2-1 and V is TRBV5-4; 11 nucleotides align to TRBD2. This TCR came from a woman between 45 and 65 years old with non-small cell lung cancer. The CDR3 DNA reads TGTGCCAGCAGCTTGGCCTCGACTAGCGGGAATATGGTCTTC. It translates to CASSLASTSGNMVF.